Following are 5 T cell receptor beta chains from one sample sequenced in a study of T cells in Graves' hyperthyroidism and ophthalmopathy (dated by TCRdb to between 2017 and 2020). The library was built by means of multiplex PCR. TCRdb records Illumina HiSeq 2000 as the sequencer. Amplification of TCR beta CDR3 regions was carried out from RNA transcripts. For the first round of RT-PCR on the TCR CDR3, the HTBI primer set was used together with the Qiagen OneStep RT-PCR kit. TCRdb reprocessing: public reads trimmed at Q25 with fastp, clones called with MiXCR, in-frame beta chains kept. CDR3 protein duplicates are merged, each entry listing the most common genes and DNA. Present in this sample are a few hundred thousand distinct CDR3 sequences, around 14% of which were seen just once. The ten largest clones take up 17% of the sample. Sequenced: blood. All receptors come from a woman between 18 and 30 years old with Graves' hyperthyroidism.

At least ten counts were recorded for this clonotype. The chain employs TRBV12-5 and TRBJ2-3; no definite D call. Trimming removed 5 bases from V and 2 bases from J, with 8 bases in between. The germline V gene encodes CDR1 LGHNT and CDR2 FRNRAP. The CDR3 runs to 13 residues. In DNA, the CDR3 is TGTGCTAGTGGTACACTTCTCACAGATACGCAGTATTTT. Translating it yields CASGTLLTDTQYF.

Details on this clonotype: A much larger clone is a single base away; this may be a read error. The conserved phenylalanine or tryptophan normally closing the CDR3 is absent here, so this likely arose from a read error. This chain uses TRBV10-3 with TRBJ2-5; 9 nucleotides line up with TRBD1. Trimming removed 4 bases from V and 4 bases from J; junction bases left unmatched: 7. This CDR3 spans 15 amino acids. The germline V gene encodes CDR1 ENHRY and CDR2 SYGVKD. CDR3 DNA: TGTGCCATCAGTGGGGACAGGGATGAGCGAGAGACCCAGTACCTC. As protein: CAISGDRDERETQYL.

Ten or more counts support this clonotype. V and J are TRBV30 and TRBJ1-5; TRBD1 might be the D (5 bases). Germline V gene data show CDR1 as GTSNPN and CDR2 as SVGIG (reference sequence). The CDR3 is 13 residues long. V lost 5 bases to trimming and J lost 3 bases, with 11 bases between them. CDR3 DNA sequence: TGTGCCTGGCAGGGAGTTAACAATCAGCCCCAGCATTTT. As protein: CAWQGVNNQPQHF. The whole variable domain, remainder taken from reference TRBV30 and TRBJ1-5, is SQTIHQWPATLVQPVGSPLSLECTVEGTSNPNLYWYRQAAGRGLQLLFYSVGIGQISSEVPQNLSASRPQDRQFILSSKKLLLSDSGFYLCAWQGVNNQPQHFGDGTRLSIL.

This clonotype occurred many times. The chain joins TRBV6-1 to TRBJ2-7; TRBD2 matches at 13 bases. The CDR3 extends over 18 amino acids. The junction had 11 bases not matched to a gene; V was cut back by 6 bases and J by 0 bases. Germline CDR1 MNHNS, CDR2 SASEGT. The CDR3 DNA sequence: TGTGCCAGCAGCCCCTCGACTAGCGGGAGGTCAATCTCCTACGAGCAGTACTTC. Protein: CASSPSTSGRSISYEQYF.

The V call is TRBV3-1, the J call TRBJ1-6, with D unclear. The CDR3 spans 15 residues. Trimming pared 1 base from V and 9 bases from J, leaving 13 bases between. The germline gives CDR1 LGHDT, CDR2 YNNKEL (reference sequence). The CDR3, as DNA: TGTGCCAGCAGCCAAGTCCTGCAGCGTTGTTCACCCCTCCACTTT. This codes for CASSQVLQRCSPLHF.